This TCR beta chain derives from a study of post-analysis software for immune sequencing data. CDR3 length equals 14 residues. Germline values: CDR1 MGHRA, CDR2 YSYEKL. The junction had 2 bases not matched to a gene; V was cut back by 4 bases and J by 3 bases. Unique-molecular-identifier-tagged TCR beta cDNA libraries were used. MiXCR, applied by TCRdb to the PCR reads, yields one record per CDR3 protein. The repertoire has roughly 150,000 distinct CDR3 sequences, about 36% of them found once; the top ten carry 28%. This clonotype was seen a few times. Its cognate antigen is unknown. General study results and limits: Multiple sclerosis patients showed significantly lower normalized Chao1 diversity than controls did.

This chain joins TRBV4-1 and TRBJ2-5, with TRBD2 matching 10 bases. The TCR originated in a girl aged 5-17 years with multiple sclerosis. Sequenced material: blood, taken after autologous hematopoietic stem cell transplantation. Here the CDR3 reads CASSPLAGEETQYF. The DNA of the CDR3 is TGCGCCAGCAGCCCCCTAGCGGGAGAAGAGACCCAGTACTTC.